This T cell receptor (beta chain) was obtained from a study of regulatory T cells in long-lasting Graves disease. As concerns this clonotype: Its ends do not fully match the called genes, so a read error is possible.

The time point was: newly diagnosed GD, antithyroid drugs for less than 3 months. From PBMCs, RNA was extracted and then used to make the TCR library. Arm-PCR with iRepertoire HTBI primers amplified the CDR3 regions for these TCR beta libraries. In TCRdb, the multiplex PCR reads were re-called with MiXCR into one record per CDR3 protein. Of 550,000 to 600,000 distinct CDR3 sequences listed, roughly a sixth are singletons. This CDR3 is 16 amino acids long. The germline gives CDR1 DFQATT, CDR2 SNEGSKA (reference sequence). Another study also made use of these data, one on T cells in Graves' hyperthyroidism and ophthalmopathy.

The clonotype originates from a man aged 18 to 30 with Graves disease. V and J are TRBV20-1 and TRBJ2-1; 11 bases match TRBD1. This sample comprised peripheral blood mononuclear cells (PBMCs), obtained at new diagnosis, from a patient treated with antithyroid drugs. Here the CDR3 DNA reads TGCGGTGCTATGGACAGGGGGCGCCCGAATTACAATGAGCAGTTCTTC. This sequence encodes CGAMDRGRPNYNEQFF.